This T cell receptor beta chain was observed in a study of blood T cells in healthy people across ages. Study findings and constraints: Among long-lived donors, naive CD4+ cells were more numerous and diversity higher than in aged donors.

There are many counts of this clonotype. The target antigen is unknown. About 9.6 milliliters of peripheral blood were drawn from each donor into EDTA-treated tubes. PBMCs numbering at least 7 million were isolated per sample. The CDR3 consists of 16 residues. The V segment lost 3 bases and the J segment 7 bases; nucleotides outside the gene matches: 12. Primed by a sample-barcoded 5' primer and a J-beta primer mix, a second PCR proceeded for about 6 to 12 cycles. TCRdb reprocessed the 5' RACE reads via MiXCR and lists one record per CDR3 protein. The sample includes about a million distinct CDR3 sequences, 40% to 60% seen only once; the top ten take roughly an eighth.

The chain links TRBV12-3 or TRBV12-4 to TRBJ2-5, with 9 bases identical to TRBD2. Sequencing input: blood. The origin of this receptor is a man aged 30 to 39 in good health. CDR3 region: CASSFPTSGAVGTQYF. CDR3 in DNA: TGTGCCAGCAGTTTCCCGACTAGCGGAGCAGTAGGGACCCAGTACTTC.